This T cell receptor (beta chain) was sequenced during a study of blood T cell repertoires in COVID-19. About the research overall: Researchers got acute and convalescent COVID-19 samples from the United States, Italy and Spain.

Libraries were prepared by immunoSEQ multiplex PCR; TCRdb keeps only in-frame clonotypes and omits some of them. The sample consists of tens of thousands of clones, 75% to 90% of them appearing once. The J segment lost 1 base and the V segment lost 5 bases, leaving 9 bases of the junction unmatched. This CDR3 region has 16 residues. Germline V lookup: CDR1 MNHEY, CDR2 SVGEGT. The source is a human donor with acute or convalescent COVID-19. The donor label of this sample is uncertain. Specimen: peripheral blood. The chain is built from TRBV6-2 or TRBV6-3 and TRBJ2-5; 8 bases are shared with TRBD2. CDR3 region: CASSRGGGSLQETQYF. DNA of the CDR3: TGTGCCAGCAGTAGAGGCGGGGGGAGCCTCCAAGAGACCCAGTACTTC.